This T cell receptor (beta chain) originates from a study of cytomegalovirus exposure and HLA in healthy donors. Study overall: Caucasian-associated ancestry cluster membership applied to under 85% of around 400 genotyped donors. The study, taken as a whole, reports: A later analysis found that most CMV-associated TCR beta chains appeared HLA-restricted. Productive rates of about 87% or about 30% were seen for most TCR beta V segments in an earlier analysis.

In the PCR, 60 Vbeta and 13 Jbeta primers were used. Generated by immunoSEQ multiplex PCR, the TCRdb table keeps only in-frame clones and is missing some. The sample has fewer than 200,000 clones, about four fifths seen once. The J segment lost 3 bases and the V segment lost 0 bases, leaving 13 bases of the junction unmatched. The CDR3 loop spans 17 amino acids. Germline V CDR1 and CDR2: GTSNPN, SVGIG (reference sequence). As regards this clone: Its antigen is unidentified.

Sequencing was carried out using PBMCs. This sequence originates from a woman aged 25 to 39 in good health and CMV-seropositive. This chain connects TRBV30 to TRBJ2-7; TRBD2 matches at 8 bases. The CDR3 loop is CAWSVTGAGGPYYEQYF. The CDR3 DNA reads as TGTGCCTGGAGTGTAACGGGGGCGGGGGGCCCCTACTACGAGCAGTACTTC.